The 15 T cell receptor beta chains presented below share a single source sample, sequenced in a study of T cell responses to AZD1222 COVID-19 vaccine. Clones were read by immunoSEQ multiplex PCR, and TCRdb kept only the in-frame ones, dropping some. The repertoire includes 95,000 to 150,000 clones, roughly nine tenths of them detected once, and 28% sits in the top ten. Specimen: peripheral blood, collected on day 0 of AZD1222 vaccination. These receptors were taken from an adult in good health.

To note about this clone: One junction end disagrees with the germline gene, perhaps due to a read error. The chain joins TRBV24-1 to TRBJ2-1, with TRBD2 as a possible D gene (5 bases). The CDR3 runs 13 residues. Germline V CDR1 and CDR2: KGHDR, SFDVKD. Written as DNA, the CDR3 is TGTGCCACCAGTGATGTTGGGAGAAATGAGCGGTTCTTC. Translated: CATSDVGRNERFF.

This clone has just a few counts. The J gene is TRBJ2-7, the V gene TRBV11-2, with no clear D. Germline CDR1 SGHAT, CDR2 FQNNGV. The CDR3 runs 13 residues. The V gene lost 1 base and the J gene lost 3 bases, with 7 bases spanning the gap. CDR3 region: CASSLGQHYEQYF. The CDR3 DNA sequence: TGTGCCAGCAGCTTAGGTCAGCACTACGAGCAGTACTTC.

The rearrangement uses TRBV9 and TRBJ2-3; TRBD2 might be the D (5 bases). CDR3 length equals 17 residues. V was trimmed by 0 bases and J by 0 bases, leaving 14 bases between them. Germline values: CDR1 SGDLS, CDR2 YYNGEE. CDR3 residues: CASSVGSERDSTDTQYF. The CDR3 region has the DNA TGTGCCAGCAGCGTAGGGTCCGAGAGGGATAGCACAGATACGCAGTATTTT.

The J gene is TRBJ1-5, the V gene TRBV5-1, with TRBD1 identical over 11 bases. The CDR3 runs 15 residues. J lost 5 bases, V lost 4 bases, and 5 bases had no gene match. CDR1 and CDR2 from the germline V gene are SGHRS and YFSETQ. CDR3 amino acids: CASSLGTGGYQPQHF. CDR3 coding DNA: TGCGCCAGCAGCCTAGGGACAGGGGGTTATCAGCCCCAGCATTTT.

The chain recombines TRBV9 with TRBJ1-2; TRBD1 is a possible D gene (5 bases). Looked up from germline, CDR1 is SGDLS and CDR2 is YYNGEE. CDR3 length equals 14 residues. V lost 0 bases and J 3 bases, leaving 9 bases between the germline ends. The CDR3 is CASSVGQGHYGYTF. The CDR3, as DNA: TGTGCCAGCAGCGTAGGGCAGGGTCACTATGGCTACACCTTC.

This sequence joins TRBV5-6 and TRBJ1-5; 8 nucleotides agree with TRBD1. The CDR3 spans 14 residues. Per germline, CDR1 SGHDT and CDR2 YYEEEE. Germline trimming cut 4 bases from V and 7 bases from J; bases unmatched to any gene: 7. CDR3 in DNA: TGTGCCAGCAGCCCGCGGACAGGGTGGCAGCCCCAGCATTTT. It yields the protein CASSPRTGWQPQHF. Based on the CDR3 plus reference TRBV5-6 and TRBJ1-5, the full variable domain is DAGVTQSPTHLIKTRGQQVTLRCSPKSGHDTVSWYQQALGQGPQFIFQYYEEEERQRGNFPDRFSGHQFPNYSSELNVNALLLGDSALYLCASSPRTGWQPQHFGDGTRLSIL.

The V gene is TRBV5-1, the J gene TRBJ2-6; D gene unclear. V lost 0 bases to trimming and J lost 0 bases, with 4 bases between them. Germline CDR1 SGHRS, CDR2 YFSETQ. CDR3 length equals 15 residues. CDR3 residues: CASSLVLSGANVLTF. CDR3 DNA: TGCGCCAGCAGCTTGGTTCTCTCTGGGGCCAACGTCCTGACTTTC. Full variable domain (missing parts from reference TRBV5-1 and TRBJ2-6): KAGVTQTPRYLIKTRGQQVTLSCSPISGHRSVSWYQQTPGQGLQFLFEYFSETQRNKGNFPGRFSGRQFSNSRSEMNVSTLELGDSALYLCASSLVLSGANVLTFGAGSRLTVL.

The gene calls are TRBV5-4 and TRBJ2-3; maybe TRBD2 (5 bases). The CDR3 consists of 14 residues. Germline V gene sequence: CDR1 SGHNT, CDR2 YYREEE (reference sequence). Between the trimmed V and J ends, which lost 4 bases and 2 bases, there was a span of 11 bases. In nucleotides, the CDR3 is TGTGCCAGCAGCCTGGACTTAGACACAGATACGCAGTATTTT. Amino acid sequence: CASSLDLDTDTQYF.

This clone came up once. The genes are TRBV7-3 and TRBJ2-2, with D tentatively TRBD2 (5 bases). The length of the CDR3 is 14 residues. V lost 5 bases and J 1 base, leaving 8 bases between the germline ends. Germline values: CDR1 SGHTA, CDR2 FQGTGA. The CDR3 DNA reads as TGTGCCAGCAGCCTTGGACTGAACACCGGGGAGCTGTTTTTT. Its protein product is CASSLGLNTGELFF.

V and J are TRBV7-2 and TRBJ2-3; D not certain. CDR3 length: 16 residues. The germline gives CDR1 SGHTA, CDR2 FQGNSA. The V end was cut by 1 base, the J end by 0 bases, with 11 bases between. The CDR3 is CASSLGVRRSTDTQYF. CDR3 DNA sequence: TGTGCCAGCAGCTTAGGGGTGCGGCGGAGCACAGATACGCAGTATTTT.

The V and J genes are TRBV7-9 and TRBJ2-7; D call uncertain. This CDR3 is 12 amino acids long. Deletions cut 0 bases from V and 6 bases from J, with 6 bases between. Germline CDR1 SEHNR, CDR2 FQNEAQ (reference sequence). CDR3 region: CASSLAPGEQYF. The CDR3 nucleotides are TGTGCCAGCAGCTTAGCGCCTGGCGAGCAGTACTTC.

This sequence joins TRBV3-1 (or the pseudogene TRBV3-2) and TRBJ2-7, with D tentatively TRBD1 (5 bases). Germline CDR1 and CDR2: LGHDT and YNNKEL (reference sequence). The V gene lost 3 bases and the J gene lost 3 bases, with 12 bases spanning the gap. CDR3 length: 14 amino acids. CDR3 nucleotide sequence: TGTGCCAGCAGCCATAGACAGAGTTACTACGAGCAGTACTTC. Translation: CASSHRQSYYEQYF.

The chain carries TRBV7-9 and TRBJ2-1, with TRBD2 identical over 7 bases. The CDR3 extends over 16 amino acids. With V trimmed by 4 bases and J by 8 bases, 14 bases remained unmatched. Germline lookup yields CDR1 SEHNR and CDR2 FQNEAQ (reference sequence). CDR3 residues: CASSSLMIAGVHEQFF. For the CDR3, the DNA is TGTGCCAGCAGCTCCCTTATGATCGCGGGAGTCCATGAGCAGTTCTTC.

The rearrangement uses TRBV6-6 and TRBJ2-5; 7 bases align to TRBD2. Germline V CDR1 and CDR2: MNHNY, SVGAGI (reference sequence). Losses at the gene ends were 2 bases for V and 0 bases for J; bases not matched to a gene: 3. The CDR3 contains 15 residues. CDR3 DNA: TGTGCCAGCAGTTACGTTGCGGGGGACCAAGAGACCCAGTACTTC. Amino acids: CASSYVAGDQETQYF.

This chain uses TRBV19 with TRBJ1-5; D may be TRBD1 (5 bases). V dropped 1 base and J dropped 4 bases, with 14 bases sitting between them. This CDR3 region has 16 residues. Per the germline V gene, CDR1 is LNHDA and CDR2 is SQIVND (reference sequence). The CDR3 DNA reads as TGTGCCAGTAGTATAGGCAGGGATCGGCCAAATCAGCCCCAGCATTTT. This translates into CASSIGRDRPNQPQHF. Complete variable domain (other parts from reference TRBV19 and TRBJ1-5): DGGITQSPKYLFRKEGQNVTLSCEQNLNHDAMYWYRQDPGQGLRLIYYSQIVNDFQKGDIAEGYSVSREKKESFPLTVTSAQKNPTAFYLCASSIGRDRPNQPQHFGDGTRLSIL.